This T cell receptor (beta chain) appears in the sequencing data of a study of blood T cell repertoires in COVID-19. Looking at the study overall: The United States, Italy and Spain provided the acute and convalescent COVID-19 samples.

Here immunoSEQ multiplex PCR was the method, and the copy in TCRdb shows in-frame clones only, minus some. Found here are around 150,000 clones, 80% of them singletons; the top ten hold about 3.7%. This clone has a single count. Participants were aged 18 to 89 years from around 25 US areas. The TCR comes from a woman in her sixties who had recovered from COVID-19. Source material: PBMCs or T cells enriched from blood (not recorded which).

CDR3 nucleotides: TGTGCCCTCAACGGCCGGGACAGGGGTGGCCAGCCCCAGCATTTT. It translates to CALNGRDRGGQPQHF. The chain joins TRBV24-1 to TRBJ1-5, with 10 bases matching TRBD1. The CDR3 spans 15 residues. CDR1 is KGHDR and CDR2 is SFDVKD in the germline V gene. Unmatched junction bases numbered 14, after V lost 12 bases and J lost 7 bases.